What follows describes a single T cell receptor beta chain. Its specificity is unknown. This sample was taken from a study of lymphopenia after photon versus proton radiotherapy. Findings and caveats of the study: Relative stability marked proton patients; photon patients lost diversity and naive cells. Oligoclonal CD8+ Temra expansion after nadir drove photon patients' diversity drop. Better survival with proton therapy was suggested as possible, not demonstrated.

The CDR3 totals 16 residues. From germline, CDR1 is MDHEN and CDR2 SYDVKM. The V end was cut by 2 bases, the J end by 2 bases, with 13 bases between. The assay was immunoSEQ multiplex PCR, and TCRdb's table has in-frame clones only and misses some. The table lists about 20,000 clones, 92% of them singletons. The receptor's source is a middle-aged woman with cholangiocarcinoma. The material was peripheral blood, obtained from a patient treated with photon-based radiotherapy. J is TRBJ1-5 and V is TRBV28; no reliable D call. In DNA form, the CDR3 reads TGTGCCAGCAGTTTACCTCCCCTGGTGGGCAATCAGCCCCAGCATTTT. Translated: CASSLPPLVGNQPQHF.